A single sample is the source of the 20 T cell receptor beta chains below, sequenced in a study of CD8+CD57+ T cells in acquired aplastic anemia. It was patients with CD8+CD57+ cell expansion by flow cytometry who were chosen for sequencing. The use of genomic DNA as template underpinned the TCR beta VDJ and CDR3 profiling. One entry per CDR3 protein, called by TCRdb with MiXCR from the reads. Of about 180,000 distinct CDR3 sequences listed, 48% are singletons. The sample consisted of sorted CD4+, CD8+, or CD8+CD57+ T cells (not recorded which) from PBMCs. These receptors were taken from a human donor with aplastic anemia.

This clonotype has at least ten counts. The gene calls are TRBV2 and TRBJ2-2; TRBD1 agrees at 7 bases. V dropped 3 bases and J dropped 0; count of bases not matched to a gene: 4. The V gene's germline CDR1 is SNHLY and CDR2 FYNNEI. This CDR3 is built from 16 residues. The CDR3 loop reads CASSEQGQSNTGELFF. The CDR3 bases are TGTGCCAGCAGTGAGCAGGGACAGTCGAACACCGGGGAGCTGTTTTTT.

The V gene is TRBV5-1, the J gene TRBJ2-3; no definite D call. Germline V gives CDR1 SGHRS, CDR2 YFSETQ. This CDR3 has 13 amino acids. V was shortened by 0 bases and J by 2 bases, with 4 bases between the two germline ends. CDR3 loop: CASSLGHTDTQYF. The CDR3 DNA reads TGCGCCAGCAGCTTGGGACACACAGATACGCAGTATTTT.

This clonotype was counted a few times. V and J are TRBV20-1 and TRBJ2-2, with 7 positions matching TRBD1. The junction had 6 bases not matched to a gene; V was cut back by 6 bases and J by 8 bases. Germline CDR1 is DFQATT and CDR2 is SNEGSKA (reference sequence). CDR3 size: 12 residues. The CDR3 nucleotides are TGCAGTGCCCGAAACAGGGGAGGGGAGCTGTTTTTT. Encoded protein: CSARNRGGELFF.

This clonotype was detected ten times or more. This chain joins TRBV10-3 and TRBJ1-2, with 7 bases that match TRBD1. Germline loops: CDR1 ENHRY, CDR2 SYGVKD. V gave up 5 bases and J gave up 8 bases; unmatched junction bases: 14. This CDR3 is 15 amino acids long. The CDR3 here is CAISPQTGTALGYTF. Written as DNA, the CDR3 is TGTGCCATCAGTCCGCAAACCGGGACAGCCTTAGGCTACACCTTC.

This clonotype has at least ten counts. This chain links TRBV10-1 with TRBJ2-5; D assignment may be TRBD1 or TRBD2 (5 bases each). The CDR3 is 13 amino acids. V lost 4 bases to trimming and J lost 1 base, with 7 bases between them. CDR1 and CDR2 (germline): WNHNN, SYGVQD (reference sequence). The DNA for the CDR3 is TGCGCCAGCAGTGGAGGGGTCCAAGAGACCCAGTACTTC. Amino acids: CASSGGVQETQYF.

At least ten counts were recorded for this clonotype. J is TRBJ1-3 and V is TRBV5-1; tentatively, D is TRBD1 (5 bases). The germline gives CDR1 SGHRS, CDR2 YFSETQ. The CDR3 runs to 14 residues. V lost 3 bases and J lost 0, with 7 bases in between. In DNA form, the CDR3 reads TGCGCCAGCAGCTCGCAGGGCTCTGGAAACACCATATATTTT. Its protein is CASSSQGSGNTIYF. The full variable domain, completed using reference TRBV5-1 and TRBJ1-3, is KAGVTQTPRYLIKTRGQQVTLSCSPISGHRSVSWYQQTPGQGLQFLFEYFSETQRNKGNFPGRFSGRQFSNSRSEMNVSTLELGDSALYLCASSSQGSGNTIYFGEGSWLTVV.

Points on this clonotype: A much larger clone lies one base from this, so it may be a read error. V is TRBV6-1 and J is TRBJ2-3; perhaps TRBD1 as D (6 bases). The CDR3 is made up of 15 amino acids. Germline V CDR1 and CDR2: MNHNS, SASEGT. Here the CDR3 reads CVSSRSGTTTDTQYF. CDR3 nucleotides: TGTGTCAGCAGCCGCTCCGGGACAACTACAGATACGCAGTATTTT.

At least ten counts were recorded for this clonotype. The CDR3 DNA reads TGTGCCAGCGTCCGGCGGTCTAATGAAAAACTGTTTTTT. It translates to CASVRRSNEKLFF. The chain carries TRBV2 and TRBJ1-4; D is ambiguous. V was pared by 8 bases and J by 3 bases, with 10 bases between. Germline V lookup: CDR1 SNHLY, CDR2 FYNNEI. The CDR3 extends over 13 amino acids.

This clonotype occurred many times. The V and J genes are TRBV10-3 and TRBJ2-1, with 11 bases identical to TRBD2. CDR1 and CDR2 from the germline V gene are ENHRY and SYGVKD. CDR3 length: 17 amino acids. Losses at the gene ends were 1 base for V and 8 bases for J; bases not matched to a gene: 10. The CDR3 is CAISEWGSGGATHEQFF. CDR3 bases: TGTGCCATCAGTGAGTGGGGTAGCGGGGGGGCCACCCATGAGCAGTTCTTC.

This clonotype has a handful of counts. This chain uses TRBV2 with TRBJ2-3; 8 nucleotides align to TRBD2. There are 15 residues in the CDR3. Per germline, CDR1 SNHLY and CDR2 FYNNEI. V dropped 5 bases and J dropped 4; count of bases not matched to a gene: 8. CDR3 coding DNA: TGTGCCAGCAGTCACCCGGGGGGGCAATCAGATACGCAGTATTTT. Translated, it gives CASSHPGGQSDTQYF.

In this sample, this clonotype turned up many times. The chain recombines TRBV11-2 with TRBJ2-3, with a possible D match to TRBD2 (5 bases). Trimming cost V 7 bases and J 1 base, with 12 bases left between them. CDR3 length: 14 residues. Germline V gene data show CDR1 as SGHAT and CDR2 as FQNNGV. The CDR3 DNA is TGTGCCAGCACGCACGACGGGGGCACAGATACGCAGTATTTT. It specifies CASTHDGGTDTQYF.

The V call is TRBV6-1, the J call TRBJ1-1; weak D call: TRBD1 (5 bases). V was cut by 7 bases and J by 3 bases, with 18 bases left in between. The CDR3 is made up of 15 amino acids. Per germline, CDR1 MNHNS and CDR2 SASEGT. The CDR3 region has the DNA TGTGCCAGCACATCGGGGCACCGTATTGACACTGAAGCTTTCTTT. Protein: CASTSGHRIDTEAFF.

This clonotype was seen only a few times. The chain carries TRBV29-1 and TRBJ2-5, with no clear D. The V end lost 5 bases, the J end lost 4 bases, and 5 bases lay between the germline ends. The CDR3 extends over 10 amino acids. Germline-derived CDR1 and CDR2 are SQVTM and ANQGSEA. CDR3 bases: TGCAGCGTTCAATCAGAGACCCAGTACTTC. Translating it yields CSVQSETQYF.

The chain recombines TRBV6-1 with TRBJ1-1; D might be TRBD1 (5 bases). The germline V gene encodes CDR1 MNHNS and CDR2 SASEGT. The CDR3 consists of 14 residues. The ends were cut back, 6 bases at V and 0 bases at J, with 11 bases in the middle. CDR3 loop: CASSPGTMNTEAFF. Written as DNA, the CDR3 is TGTGCCAGCAGCCCAGGGACGATGAACACTGAAGCTTTCTTT.

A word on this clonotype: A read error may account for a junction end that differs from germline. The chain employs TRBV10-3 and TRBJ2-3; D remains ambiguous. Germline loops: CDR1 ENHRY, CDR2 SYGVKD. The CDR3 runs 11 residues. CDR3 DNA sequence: TGTGCCAGCAGTTCGGTGGGTACGCAGTATTTT. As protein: CASSSVGTQYF.

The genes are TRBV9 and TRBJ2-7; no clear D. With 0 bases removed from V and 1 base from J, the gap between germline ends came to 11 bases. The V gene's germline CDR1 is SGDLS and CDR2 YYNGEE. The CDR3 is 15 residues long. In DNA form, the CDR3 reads TGTGCCAGCAGCGTAGGGCCCTTGGGGTCCTACGAGCAGTACTTC. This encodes CASSVGPLGSYEQYF.

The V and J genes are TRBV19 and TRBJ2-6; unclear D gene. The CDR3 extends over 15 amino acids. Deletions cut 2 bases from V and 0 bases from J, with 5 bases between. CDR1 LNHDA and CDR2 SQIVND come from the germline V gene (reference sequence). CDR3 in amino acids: CASSIMISGANVLTF. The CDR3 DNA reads TGTGCCAGTAGTATAATGATCTCTGGGGCCAACGTCCTGACTTTC.

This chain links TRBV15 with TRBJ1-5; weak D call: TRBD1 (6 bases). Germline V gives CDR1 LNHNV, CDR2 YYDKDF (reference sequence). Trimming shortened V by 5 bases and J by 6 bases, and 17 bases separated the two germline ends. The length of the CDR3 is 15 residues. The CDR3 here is CATSPRGGAGQPQHF. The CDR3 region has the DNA TGTGCCACCAGCCCCCGGGGGGGGGCAGGTCAGCCCCAGCATTTT.

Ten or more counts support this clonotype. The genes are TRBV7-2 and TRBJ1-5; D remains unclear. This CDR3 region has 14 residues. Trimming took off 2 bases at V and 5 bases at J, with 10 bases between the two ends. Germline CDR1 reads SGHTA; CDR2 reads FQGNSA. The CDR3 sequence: CASSLQWSDQPQHF. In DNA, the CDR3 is TGTGCCAGCAGCTTACAGTGGTCAGATCAGCCCCAGCATTTT.

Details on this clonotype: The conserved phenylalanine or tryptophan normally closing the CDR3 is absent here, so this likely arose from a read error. CDR3 DNA: TGTGCCAGCAGTGACACCCCGCAGGCTCCTAACTATGGCTACACCCTC. Translation gives CASSDTPQAPNYGYTL. This rearrangement joins TRBV6-4 to TRBJ1-2; D is unclear. CDR3 length: 16 amino acids. Trimming stripped 2 bases from V and 0 bases from J, with 13 bases between. Germline-derived CDR1 and CDR2 are MRHNA and SNTAGT.